This T cell receptor (beta chain) was sequenced during a study of blood T cell repertoires in COVID-19. Profiled with immunoSEQ multiplex PCR; TCRdb holds only in-frame clones, not every one. The repertoire holds some 73,000 clones, with around 90% as singletons. V was cut by 6 bases and J by 11 bases, with 19 bases left in between. The CDR3 runs 13 residues. This clone occurred once. The receptor comes from a human donor in a cohort sampled during active COVID-19. The sequencing sample was made of peripheral blood. V and J are TRBV12-3 or TRBV12-4 and TRBJ1-1; D may be TRBD1 (6 bases). CDR3: CASSIQGKGTAFF. The CDR3 nucleotides are TGTGCCAGCAGCATACAGGGAAAGGGAACGGCTTTCTTT.